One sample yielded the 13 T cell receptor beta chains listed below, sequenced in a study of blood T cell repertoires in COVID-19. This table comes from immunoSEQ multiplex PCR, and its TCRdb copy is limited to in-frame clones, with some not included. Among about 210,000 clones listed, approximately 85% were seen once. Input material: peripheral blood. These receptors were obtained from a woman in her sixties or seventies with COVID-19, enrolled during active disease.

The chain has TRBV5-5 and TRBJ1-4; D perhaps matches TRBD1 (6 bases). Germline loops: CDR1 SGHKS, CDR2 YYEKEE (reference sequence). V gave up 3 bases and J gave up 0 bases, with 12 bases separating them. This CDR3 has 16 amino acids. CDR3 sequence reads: CASSYPGAATNEKLFF. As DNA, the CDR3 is TGTGCCAGCAGCTATCCAGGGGCGGCAACTAATGAAAAACTGTTTTTT.

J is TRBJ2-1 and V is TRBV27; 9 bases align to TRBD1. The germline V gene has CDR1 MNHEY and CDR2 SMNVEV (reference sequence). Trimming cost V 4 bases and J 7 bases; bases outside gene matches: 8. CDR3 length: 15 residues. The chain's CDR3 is CASSSGQGRPNEQFF. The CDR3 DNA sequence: TGTGCCAGCAGTTCCGGACAGGGGCGGCCTAATGAGCAGTTCTTC.

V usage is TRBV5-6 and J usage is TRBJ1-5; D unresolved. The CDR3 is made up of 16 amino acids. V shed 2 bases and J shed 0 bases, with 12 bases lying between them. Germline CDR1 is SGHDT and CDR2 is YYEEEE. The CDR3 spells CASSFQRAVSNQPQHF. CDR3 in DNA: TGTGCCAGCAGCTTCCAACGCGCGGTTAGCAATCAGCCCCAGCATTTT.

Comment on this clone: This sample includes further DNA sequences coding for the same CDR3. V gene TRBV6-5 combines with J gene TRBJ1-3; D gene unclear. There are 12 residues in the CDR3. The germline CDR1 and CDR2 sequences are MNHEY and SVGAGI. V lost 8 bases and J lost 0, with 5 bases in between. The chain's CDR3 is CASGLSGNTIYF. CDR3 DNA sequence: TGTGCCAGCGGACTCTCTGGAAACACCATATATTTT.

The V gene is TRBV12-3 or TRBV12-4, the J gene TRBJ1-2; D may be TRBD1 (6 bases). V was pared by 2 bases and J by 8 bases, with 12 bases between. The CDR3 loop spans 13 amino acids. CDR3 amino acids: CASSLNQGRGYTF. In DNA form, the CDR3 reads TGTGCCAGCAGTTTAAATCAGGGGCGAGGCTACACCTTC.

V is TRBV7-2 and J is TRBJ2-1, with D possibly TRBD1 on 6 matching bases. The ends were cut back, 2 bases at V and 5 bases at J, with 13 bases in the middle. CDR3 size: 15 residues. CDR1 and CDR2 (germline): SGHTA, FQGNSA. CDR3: CASSLRGFSNNEQFF. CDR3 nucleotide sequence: TGTGCCAGCAGCTTAAGGGGGTTTTCCAACAATGAGCAGTTCTTC.

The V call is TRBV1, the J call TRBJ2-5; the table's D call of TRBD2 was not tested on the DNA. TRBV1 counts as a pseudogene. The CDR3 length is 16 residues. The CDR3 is CTSSQVLMSGEETQYF. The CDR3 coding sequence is TGCACCAGCAGCCAAGTTTTAATGAGCGGAGAAGAGACCCAGTACTTC.

CDR3 sequence (DNA): TGTGCCAGTAGGGTCGACAGGGCGTACACCGGGGAGCTGTTTTTT. As protein: CASRVDRAYTGELFF. The chain has TRBV19 and TRBJ2-2; 7 bases are shared with TRBD1. V trimming: 6 bases; J trimming: 3 bases; junction bases outside the gene matches: 7. The germline V gene has CDR1 LNHDA and CDR2 SQIVND (reference sequence). The CDR3 length is 15 residues.

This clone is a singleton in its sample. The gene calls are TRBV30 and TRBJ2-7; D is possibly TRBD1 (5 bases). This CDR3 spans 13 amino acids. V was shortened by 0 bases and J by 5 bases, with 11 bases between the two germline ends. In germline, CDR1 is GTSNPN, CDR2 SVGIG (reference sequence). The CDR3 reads CAWSVRQGNEQYF. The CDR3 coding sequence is TGTGCCTGGAGTGTCCGGCAGGGAAACGAGCAGTACTTC.

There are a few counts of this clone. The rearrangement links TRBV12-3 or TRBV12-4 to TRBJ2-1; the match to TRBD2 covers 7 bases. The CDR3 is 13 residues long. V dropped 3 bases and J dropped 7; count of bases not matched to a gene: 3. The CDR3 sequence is CASSFGRVNEQFF. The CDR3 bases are TGTGCCAGCAGTTTTGGGAGGGTAAATGAGCAGTTCTTC.

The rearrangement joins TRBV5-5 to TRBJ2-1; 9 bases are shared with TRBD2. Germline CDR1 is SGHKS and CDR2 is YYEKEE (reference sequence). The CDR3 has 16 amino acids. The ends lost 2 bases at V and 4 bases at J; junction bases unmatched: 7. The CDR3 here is CASSLAGGGAYNEQFF. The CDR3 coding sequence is TGTGCCAGCAGCTTAGCGGGAGGAGGGGCTTACAATGAGCAGTTCTTC.

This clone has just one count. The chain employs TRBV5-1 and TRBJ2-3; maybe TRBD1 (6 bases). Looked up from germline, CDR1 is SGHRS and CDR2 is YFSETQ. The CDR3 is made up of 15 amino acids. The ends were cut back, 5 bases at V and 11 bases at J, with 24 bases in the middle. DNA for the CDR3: TGCGCCAGCAGTTCCATCCCCGGGGATCAAGGGGGGCAGTATTTT. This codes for CASSSIPGDQGGQYF. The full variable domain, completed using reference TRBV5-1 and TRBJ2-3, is KAGVTQTPRYLIKTRGQQVTLSCSPISGHRSVSWYQQTPGQGLQFLFEYFSETQRNKGNFPGRFSGRQFSNSRSEMNVSTLELGDSALYLCASSSIPGDQGGQYFGPGTRLTVL.

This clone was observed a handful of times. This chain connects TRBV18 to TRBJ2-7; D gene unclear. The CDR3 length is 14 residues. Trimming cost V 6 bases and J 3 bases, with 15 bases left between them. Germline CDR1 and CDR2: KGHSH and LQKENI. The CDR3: CASSLVEQSYEQYF. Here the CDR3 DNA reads TGTGCCAGCTCGCTGGTGGAGCAAAGCTACGAGCAGTACTTC.